This TCR beta chain was sequenced in a study of radiation and T cells in renal cell carcinoma. Whole-study findings and limits: No pretreatment tumor biopsies were available for baseline clonotypes.

Here immunoSEQ multiplex PCR was the method, and the copy in TCRdb shows in-frame clones only, minus some. This repertoire shows tens of thousands of clones, 70% to 90% found once; its top ten account for 20% to 25%. Noted time point: blood 2 weeks post-SBRT. As to treatment: 15 Gy SBRT to primary tumor, nephrectomy 4 weeks later. Radiation-treated patients gave blood at baseline, week 2 and week 4. The tumor was a clear cell renal cell carcinoma. The germline V gene has CDR1 SEHNR and CDR2 FQNEAQ (reference sequence). With 4 bases clipped from V and 5 bases from J, the junction kept 6 bases outside the gene matches. This CDR3 region has 14 residues. About this clone: Its matching antigen is unknown.

The V gene is TRBV7-9, the J gene TRBJ1-1; 8 bases agree with TRBD1. Specimen: blood, collected from a patient whose treatment included radiotherapy and nephrectomy. This receptor was taken from a woman aged 45-65 years with renal cell carcinoma. The CDR3 here is CASSSDREGTEAFF. The CDR3 DNA sequence: TGTGCCAGCAGCTCGGACAGGGAGGGAACTGAAGCTTTCTTT.